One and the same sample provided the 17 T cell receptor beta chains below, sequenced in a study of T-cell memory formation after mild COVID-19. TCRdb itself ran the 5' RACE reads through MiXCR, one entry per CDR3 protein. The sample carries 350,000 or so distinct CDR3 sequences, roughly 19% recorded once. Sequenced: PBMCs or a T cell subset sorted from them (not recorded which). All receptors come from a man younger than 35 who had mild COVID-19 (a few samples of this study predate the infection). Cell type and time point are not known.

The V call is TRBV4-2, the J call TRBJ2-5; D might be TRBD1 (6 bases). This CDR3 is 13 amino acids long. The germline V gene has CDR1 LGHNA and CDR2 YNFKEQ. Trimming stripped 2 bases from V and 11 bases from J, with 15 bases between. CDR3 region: CASSQQKQGSQYF. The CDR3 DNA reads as TGTGCCAGCAGCCAACAGAAACAGGGTTCGCAGTACTTC.

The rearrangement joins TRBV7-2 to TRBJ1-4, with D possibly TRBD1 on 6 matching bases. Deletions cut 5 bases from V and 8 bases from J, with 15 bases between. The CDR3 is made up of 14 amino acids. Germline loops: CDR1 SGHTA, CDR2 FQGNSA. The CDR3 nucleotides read TGTGCCAGCAGCCCCAACAGGGTCGGAGAAAAACTGTTTTTT. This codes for CASSPNRVGEKLFF.

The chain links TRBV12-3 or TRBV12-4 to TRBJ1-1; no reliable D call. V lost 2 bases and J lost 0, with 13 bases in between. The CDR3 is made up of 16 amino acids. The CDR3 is CASSLHSRRMNTEAFF. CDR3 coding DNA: TGTGCCAGCAGTTTACATTCCAGAAGAATGAACACTGAAGCTTTCTTT.

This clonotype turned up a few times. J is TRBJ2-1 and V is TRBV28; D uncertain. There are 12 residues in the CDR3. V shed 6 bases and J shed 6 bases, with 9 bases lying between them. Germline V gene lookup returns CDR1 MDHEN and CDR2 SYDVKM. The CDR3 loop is CASSRPPNEQFF. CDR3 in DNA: TGTGCCAGCAGCCGACCCCCCAATGAGCAGTTCTTC.

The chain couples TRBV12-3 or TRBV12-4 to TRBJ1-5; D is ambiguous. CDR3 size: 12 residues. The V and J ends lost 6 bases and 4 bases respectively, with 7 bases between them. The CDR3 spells CASSPWNQPQHF. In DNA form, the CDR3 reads TGTGCCAGCAGCCCCTGGAATCAGCCCCAGCATTTT.

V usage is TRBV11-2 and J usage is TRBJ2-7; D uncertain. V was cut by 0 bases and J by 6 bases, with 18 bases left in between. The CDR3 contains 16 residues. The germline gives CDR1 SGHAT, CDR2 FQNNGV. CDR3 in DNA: TGTGCCAGCAGCTTAGACAATTTGAGGCGTCCTCTCGAGCAGTACTTC. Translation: CASSLDNLRRPLEQYF. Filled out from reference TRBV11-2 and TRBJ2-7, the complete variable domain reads EAGVAQSPRYKIIEKRQSVAFWCNPISGHATLYWYQQILGQGPKLLIQFQNNGVVDDSQLPKDRFSAERLKGVDSTLKIQPAKLEDSAVYLCASSLDNLRRPLEQYFGPGTRLTVT.

CDR3 sequence (DNA): TGTGCCAGCAGCCGCCCCGAGGCTAATGAAAAACTGTTTTTT. It translates to CASSRPEANEKLFF. The chain couples TRBV7-9 to TRBJ1-4; D not certain. This CDR3 contains 14 residues. CDR1 is SEHNR and CDR2 is FQNEAQ in the germline V gene (reference sequence). V was shortened by 5 bases and J by 3 bases, with 10 bases between the two germline ends.

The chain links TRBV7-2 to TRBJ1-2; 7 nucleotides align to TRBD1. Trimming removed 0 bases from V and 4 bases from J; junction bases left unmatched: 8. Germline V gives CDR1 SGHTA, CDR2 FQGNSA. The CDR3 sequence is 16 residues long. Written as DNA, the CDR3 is TGTGCCAGCAGCTTAGCGGGGACAGTGGGGTTCTATGGCTACACCTTC. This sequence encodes CASSLAGTVGFYGYTF.

The DNA for the CDR3 is TGTGCCAGCCGGGACCGTTTGACCGGGGAGCTGTTTTTT. It is translated as CASRDRLTGELFF. This chain links TRBV6-2 or TRBV6-3 with TRBJ2-2; D tentatively fits TRBD1 or TRBD2 (5 bases each). V was trimmed by 8 bases and J by 5 bases, leaving 12 bases between them. Germline V lookup: CDR1 MNHEY, CDR2 SVGEGT. The CDR3 is made up of 13 amino acids.

CDR3 sequence: CAIMTDSQETQYF. CDR3 in DNA: TGTGCCATCATGACGGACAGCCAAGAGACCCAGTACTTC. V gene TRBV10-3 combines with J gene TRBJ2-5, with D perhaps TRBD1 (6 bases). V was trimmed by 7 bases and J by 1 base, leaving 10 bases between them. CDR3 length: 13 amino acids. Per germline, CDR1 ENHRY and CDR2 SYGVKD.

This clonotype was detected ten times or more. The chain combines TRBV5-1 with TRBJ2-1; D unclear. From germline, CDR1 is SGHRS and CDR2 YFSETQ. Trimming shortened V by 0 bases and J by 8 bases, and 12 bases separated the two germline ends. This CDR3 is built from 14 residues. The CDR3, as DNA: TGCGCCAGCAGCTTGGGACTCCACACCGATGAGCAGTTCTTC. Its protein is CASSLGLHTDEQFF.

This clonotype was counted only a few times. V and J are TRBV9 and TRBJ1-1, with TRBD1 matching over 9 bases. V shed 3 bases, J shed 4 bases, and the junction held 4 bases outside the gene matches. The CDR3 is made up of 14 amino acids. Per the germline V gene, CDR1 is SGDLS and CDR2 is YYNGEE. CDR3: CASSGTGVGTEAFF. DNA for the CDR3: TGTGCCAGCAGCGGGACAGGGGTGGGCACTGAAGCTTTCTTT.

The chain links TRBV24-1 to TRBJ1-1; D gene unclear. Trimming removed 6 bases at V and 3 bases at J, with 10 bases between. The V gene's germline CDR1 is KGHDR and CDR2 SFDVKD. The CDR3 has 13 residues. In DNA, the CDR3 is TGTGCCACCAGTCGAACCTTGTACACTGAAGCTTTCTTT. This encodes CATSRTLYTEAFF.

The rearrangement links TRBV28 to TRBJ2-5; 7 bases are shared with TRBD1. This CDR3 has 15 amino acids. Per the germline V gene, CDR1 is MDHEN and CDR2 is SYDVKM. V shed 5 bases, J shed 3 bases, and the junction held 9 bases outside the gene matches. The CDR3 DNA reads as TGTGCCAGCAGTGGGGACCGGGACAGAGAAGAGACCCAGTACTTC. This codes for CASSGDRDREETQYF.

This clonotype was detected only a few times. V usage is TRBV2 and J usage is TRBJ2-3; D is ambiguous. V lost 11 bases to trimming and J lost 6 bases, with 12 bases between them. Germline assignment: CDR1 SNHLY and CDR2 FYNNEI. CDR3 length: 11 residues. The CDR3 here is CAGRLADTQYF. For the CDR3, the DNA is TGTGCCGGTAGATTGGCCGATACGCAGTATTTT.

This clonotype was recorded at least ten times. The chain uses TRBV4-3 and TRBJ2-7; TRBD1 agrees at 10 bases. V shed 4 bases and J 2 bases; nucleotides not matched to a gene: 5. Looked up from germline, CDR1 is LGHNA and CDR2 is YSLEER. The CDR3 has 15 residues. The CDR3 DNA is TGCGCCAGCAGCCCCTCGGACAGGGGGGCCTACGAGCAGTACTTC. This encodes CASSPSDRGAYEQYF.

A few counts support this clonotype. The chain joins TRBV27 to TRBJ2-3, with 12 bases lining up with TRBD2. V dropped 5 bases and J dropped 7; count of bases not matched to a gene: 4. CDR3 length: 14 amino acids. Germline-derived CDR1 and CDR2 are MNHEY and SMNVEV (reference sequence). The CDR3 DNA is TGTGCCAGCAGTCCTAGCGGGGGGGCCCATACGCAGTATTTT. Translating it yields CASSPSGGAHTQYF.